At least ten counts were recorded for the clone carrying this T cell receptor beta chain. Its antigen remains unknown. One end of the junction is discordant with germline, which a read error may explain. This record comes from a study of CD8 T cells in ankylosing spondylitis. Quantitative 5'-RACE with molecular barcodes was used to make the TCR beta libraries. TCRdb re-called the 5' RACE reads through MiXCR, storing one row per CDR3 protein. This sample has approximately 250,000 distinct CDR3 sequences, with 8% to 11% found just once. The CDR3 runs to 17 residues. Germline loops: CDR1 MNHEY, CDR2 SVGEGT. General study results and limits: Matched ankylosing spondylitis synovial fluid reportedly contained a significantly enriched population of disease-linked clones.

This chain joins TRBV6-2 or TRBV6-3 and TRBJ2-3, with D uncertain. Sequenced input: blood, either unsorted or a sorted T cell fraction (not recorded which). This TCR was sampled from a male donor with ankylosing spondylitis or in good health (not recorded which). CDR3 in DNA: TGTGCCAGCAATTACGCGTACAGTGGCGCCGGTTCGGATACGCAGTATTTT. It specifies CASNYAYSGAGSDTQYF.